This T cell receptor beta chain was recorded in a study of T cells expressing NK-cell markers. Study as a whole: Sorted CD3+CD56+NKG2C+, CD3+CD56+NKG2C- and CD3+CD56-NKG2C+ T cells provided the TCR beta repertoires.

TCRdb reworked the 5' RACE reads into one entry per CDR3 protein, no DNA. The sample has 350,000 to 500,000 distinct CDR3 sequences. The germline gives CDR1 LGHNA, CDR2 YSLEER. The CDR3 length is 16 residues. This clonotype registers large by frequency. Material for sequencing was blood T cells: a sorted CD56 or NKG2C T cell subset, CD4+ or CD8+ T cells, or bulk PBMC T cells (not recorded which). This clonotype was obtained from a woman aged 18-69 years in good health. This chain joins TRBV4-3 and TRBJ2-2. The CDR3 loop reads CASSQDAVTNTGELFF.